The 24 T cell receptor beta chains presented below share a single source sample, sequenced in a study of blood T cell repertoires in COVID-19. Repertoires were generated with immunoSEQ multiplex PCR, while TCRdb's copy carries only in-frame clones and drops some. The sample consists of over 85,000 clones, roughly 80% of them appearing once. The sample taken for sequencing was peripheral blood. Source of these receptors: a man aged 45-65 years with acute or convalescent COVID-19.

The chain carries TRBV20-1 and TRBJ2-3; D gene unclear. Germline values: CDR1 DFQATT, CDR2 SNEGSKA (reference sequence). The germline V and J ends were trimmed by 4 bases and 6 bases, with 5 bases remaining between them. The CDR3 totals 10 residues. DNA of the CDR3: TGCAGTGCTAAAGCGGATACGCAGTATTTT. It encodes CSAKADTQYF.

This chain uses TRBV7-2 with TRBJ2-3; a possible D gene is TRBD2 (6 bases). The V end was cut by 1 base, the J end by 5 bases, with 10 bases between. This CDR3 is 14 amino acids long. Germline lookup yields CDR1 SGHTA and CDR2 FQGNSA. CDR3 sequence (DNA): TGTGCCAGCAGCTTAGGACTAGAACTAGATACGCAGTATTTT. Encoded protein: CASSLGLELDTQYF. The complete variable domain, with remaining parts taken from reference TRBV7-2 and TRBJ2-3, reads GAGVSQSPSNKVTEKGKDVELRCDPISGHTALYWYRQSLGQGLEFLIYFQGNSAPDKSGLPSDRFSAERTGGSVSTLTIQRTQQEDSAVYLCASSLGLELDTQYFGPGTRLTVL.

The chain is built from TRBV7-8 and TRBJ2-3, with TRBD1 matching over 7 bases. Germline V gene data show CDR1 as SGHVS and CDR2 as FQNEAQ. This CDR3 region has 13 residues. Losses at the gene ends were 4 bases for V and 7 bases for J; bases not matched to a gene: 5. The CDR3 nucleotides are TGTGCCAGCAGCTCTGGACAGGAGAATACGCAGTATTTT. It yields the protein CASSSGQENTQYF.

The chain joins TRBV6-5 to TRBJ2-7; D is perhaps TRBD1 (5 bases). The CDR3 extends over 13 amino acids. The germline V and J ends were trimmed by 2 bases and 5 bases, with 10 bases remaining between them. Germline loops: CDR1 MNHEY, CDR2 SVGAGI. CDR3 protein: CASSYDRGHEQYF. The DNA for the CDR3 is TGTGCCAGCAGTTACGATAGGGGCCACGAGCAGTACTTC.

V gene TRBV2 combines with J gene TRBJ2-7, with TRBD1 as a possible D gene (7 bases). Germline-derived CDR1 and CDR2 are SNHLY and FYNNEI. Trimming left V 7 bases short and J 7 bases short, with 17 bases between. The CDR3 runs 13 residues. CDR3 in DNA: TGTGCCAGCACACCACTCCAGGGGGGTGAGCAGTACTTC. It translates to CASTPLQGGEQYF.

The chain has TRBV29-1 and TRBJ1-2; a possible D gene is TRBD1 (5 bases). Trimming left V 6 bases short and J 4 bases short, with 12 bases between. The CDR3 consists of 12 residues. Per the germline V gene, CDR1 is SQVTM and CDR2 is ANQGSEA. CDR3 in amino acids: CSVPDSRYGYTF. The CDR3 DNA reads TGCAGCGTCCCTGACAGCCGCTATGGCTACACCTTC. Complete variable domain (other parts from reference TRBV29-1 and TRBJ1-2): SAVISQKPSRDICQRGTSLTIQCQVDSQVTMMFWYRQQPGQSLTLIATANQGSEATYESGFVIDKFPISRPNLTFSTLTVSNMSPEDSSIYLCSVPDSRYGYTFGSGTRLTVV.

The chain recombines TRBV30 with TRBJ1-6, with 7 positions matching TRBD1. J lost 7 bases, V lost 5 bases, and 5 bases had no gene match. Germline-derived CDR1 and CDR2 are GTSNPN and SVGIG (reference sequence). The CDR3 is made up of 13 amino acids. The CDR3 here is CAWGSGGNSPLHF. The CDR3 coding sequence is TGTGCCTGGGGATCAGGGGGGAATTCACCCCTCCACTTT.

CDR3 amino acids: CASSIQGLGTEAFF. CDR3 DNA: TGTGCCAGTAGTATCCAGGGACTTGGCACTGAAGCTTTCTTT. The chain employs TRBV19 and TRBJ1-1; D perhaps matches TRBD1 (5 bases). Trimming pared 3 bases from V and 4 bases from J, leaving 12 bases between. The CDR3 consists of 14 residues. The germline gives CDR1 LNHDA, CDR2 SQIVND (reference sequence).

This clone has only one observation. This chain uses TRBV5-1 with TRBJ2-5, with TRBD2 matching 15 bases. Unmatched junction bases numbered 3, after V lost 4 bases and J lost 2 bases. The germline V gene has CDR1 SGHRS and CDR2 YFSETQ. The CDR3 has 16 residues. The chain's CDR3 is CASSPGTSGGQETQYF. The CDR3 DNA follows: TGCGCCAGCAGCCCTGGGACTAGCGGGGGGCAAGAGACCCAGTACTTC.

This chain uses TRBV28 with TRBJ2-7; tentative D call: TRBD2 (6 bases). This CDR3 has 18 amino acids. The V gene's germline CDR1 is MDHEN and CDR2 SYDVKM. V lost 3 bases and J 0 bases, leaving 21 bases between the germline ends. The CDR3 DNA is TGTGCCAGCAGTTTGGGGACCCTTAAGACTAGAATCTCCTACGAGCAGTACTTC. Protein: CASSLGTLKTRISYEQYF.

The V and J genes are TRBV19 and TRBJ1-5, with 11 bases aligning to TRBD1. The CDR3 totals 17 residues. Germline V gene lookup returns CDR1 LNHDA and CDR2 SQIVND (reference sequence). Trimming removed 2 bases from V and 0 bases from J; junction bases left unmatched: 3. The chain's CDR3 is CASSIWDRGSSNQPQHF. The CDR3 DNA sequence: TGTGCCAGTAGTATATGGGACAGGGGGTCTAGCAATCAGCCCCAGCATTTT. The full variable domain, in which reference TRBV19 and TRBJ1-5 provide the parts outside the CDR3, is DGGITQSPKYLFRKEGQNVTLSCEQNLNHDAMYWYRQDPGQGLRLIYYSQIVNDFQKGDIAEGYSVSREKKESFPLTVTSAQKNPTAFYLCASSIWDRGSSNQPQHFGDGTRLSIL.

The chain carries TRBV2 and TRBJ2-5; D is unclear. From germline, CDR1 is SNHLY and CDR2 FYNNEI. The CDR3 runs 14 residues. The V end lost 2 bases, the J end lost 5 bases, and 12 bases lay between the germline ends. The CDR3 sequence is CASSEPPYGETQYF. The CDR3 DNA is TGTGCCAGCAGTGAACCCCCCTACGGGGAGACCCAGTACTTC. Using reference TRBV2 and TRBJ2-5 for the parts outside the CDR3, the full variable domain is EPEVTQTPSHQVTQMGQEVILRCVPISNHLYFYWYRQILGQKVEFLVSFYNNEISEKSEIFDDQFSVERPDGSNFTLKIRSTKLEDSAMYFCASSEPPYGETQYFGPGTRLLVL.

The chain employs TRBV6-5 and TRBJ1-1; maybe TRBD1 (5 bases). Trimming removed 2 bases at V and 5 bases at J, with 18 bases between. The CDR3 runs 16 residues. CDR1 MNHEY and CDR2 SVGAGI come from the germline V gene. CDR3 in DNA: TGTGCCAGCAGTTACGGGAAAGGCCCCCAGGGTACTGAAGCTTTCTTT. Protein product: CASSYGKGPQGTEAFF.

The V and J genes are TRBV5-1 and TRBJ2-2; D remains ambiguous. Germline-derived CDR1 and CDR2 are SGHRS and YFSETQ. This CDR3 region has 14 residues. V was pared by 7 bases and J by 1 base, with 11 bases between. In DNA form, the CDR3 reads TGCGCCAGCTCGGAACAGCAGAACACCGGGGAGCTGTTTTTT. This encodes CASSEQQNTGELFF. The variable domain in full, completed from reference TRBV5-1 and TRBJ2-2, reads KAGVTQTPRYLIKTRGQQVTLSCSPISGHRSVSWYQQTPGQGLQFLFEYFSETQRNKGNFPGRFSGRQFSNSRSEMNVSTLELGDSALYLCASSEQQNTGELFFGEGSRLTVL.

The chain carries TRBV3-1 (or the pseudogene TRBV3-2) and TRBJ1-1; D is unclear. The length of the CDR3 is 13 residues. V was trimmed by 4 bases and J by 5 bases, leaving 11 bases between them. The germline V gene encodes CDR1 LGHDT and CDR2 YNNKEL (reference sequence). CDR3 amino acids: CASSLWGGTEAFF. The DNA of the CDR3 is TGTGCCAGCAGCCTTTGGGGAGGTACTGAAGCTTTCTTT.

The chain joins TRBV28 to TRBJ2-3; possible D gene TRBD1, 5 bases. Looked up from germline, CDR1 is MDHEN and CDR2 is SYDVKM. The CDR3 is made up of 15 amino acids. Trimming removed 8 bases at V and 6 bases at J, with 21 bases between. The CDR3 bases are TGTGCCAGCCGTGGGGCAACCGATGCCACGGATACGCAGTATTTT. This gives the protein CASRGATDATDTQYF. Full variable domain (remainder filled in from reference TRBV28 and TRBJ2-3): DVKVTQSSRYLVKRTGEKVFLECVQDMDHENMFWYRQDPGLGLRLIYFSYDVKMKEKGDIPEGYSVSREKKERFSLILESASTNQTSMYLCASRGATDATDTQYFGPGTRLTVL.

A word on this clone: This sample also contains other DNA sequences that code for the same CDR3. The chain carries TRBV30 and TRBJ2-2; 7 nucleotides match TRBD1. Germline CDR1 GTSNPN, CDR2 SVGIG (reference sequence). The CDR3 covers 14 residues. The V and J ends lost 5 bases and 2 bases, in that order; junction bases with no gene match: 5. CDR3 in amino acids: CAWSRDSNTGELFF. The CDR3 DNA reads TGTGCCTGGTCACGGGACAGTAACACCGGGGAGCTGTTTTTT.

CDR3 DNA: TGTGCCATCAGTGAGCAGGAAACGGCAAAATTGGGCTACACCTTC. Residues: CAISEQETAKLGYTF. The genes are TRBV10-3 and TRBJ1-2; no clear D gene. Germline V CDR1 and CDR2: ENHRY, SYGVKD. This CDR3 has 15 amino acids. The V and J ends lost 2 bases and 8 bases respectively, with 18 bases between them.

The V gene is TRBV11-2, the J gene TRBJ2-1, with D tentatively TRBD2 (7 bases). V gave up 4 bases and J gave up 5 bases, with 18 bases separating them. CDR1 and CDR2 from the germline V gene are SGHAT and FQNNGV. The length of the CDR3 is 16 residues. CDR3: CASSYPRGGTDNEQFF. CDR3 DNA sequence: TGTGCCAGCAGCTACCCGAGGGGGGGGACTGACAATGAGCAGTTCTTC. Looking up the rest from reference TRBV11-2 and TRBJ2-1 gives the full variable domain: EAGVAQSPRYKIIEKRQSVAFWCNPISGHATLYWYQQILGQGPKLLIQFQNNGVVDDSQLPKDRFSAERLKGVDSTLKIQPAKLEDSAVYLCASSYPRGGTDNEQFFGPGTRLTVL.

This clone was detected a few times. The gene calls are TRBV4-1 and TRBJ1-6; 8 bases align to TRBD1. CDR1 is MGHRA, CDR2 YSYEKL, per germline. The CDR3 sequence is 14 residues long. J lost 7 bases, V lost 7 bases, and 6 bases had no gene match. This chain's CDR3 is CASTRGDRNSPLHF. In DNA, the CDR3 is TGCGCCAGCACTCGAGGGGACAGGAATTCACCCCTCCACTTT.

V usage is TRBV5-5 and J usage is TRBJ2-5; TRBD2 matches 7 bases. The CDR3 has 14 residues. Germline CDR1 SGHKS, CDR2 YYEKEE (reference sequence). With 1 base clipped from V and 4 bases from J, the junction kept 4 bases outside the gene matches. Here the CDR3 DNA reads TGTGCCAGCAGCTTGACGTGGGGGGGAGAGACCCAGTACTTC. Residues: CASSLTWGGETQYF.

The chain combines TRBV6-2 or TRBV6-3 with TRBJ1-2; D is perhaps TRBD1 (6 bases). Trimming removed 5 bases at V and 2 bases at J, with 21 bases between. The CDR3 has 17 residues. Germline V lookup: CDR1 MNHEY, CDR2 SVGEGT. Here the CDR3 reads CASSQPTPGVKNYGYTF. The CDR3 nucleotides read TGTGCCAGCAGTCAACCCACGCCAGGGGTCAAAAACTATGGCTACACCTTC.

This clone was observed a handful of times. The CDR3 sequence is CASSQRVQETQYF. The CDR3 coding sequence is TGTGCCAGCAGTCAGCGGGTACAAGAGACCCAGTACTTC. The chain links TRBV6-5 to TRBJ2-5, with a tentative D call TRBD2 (6 bases). Germline V gives CDR1 MNHEY, CDR2 SVGAGI. The V end was cut by 5 bases, the J end by 2 bases, with 9 bases between. The CDR3 runs to 13 residues.

A single count supports this clone. The chain recombines TRBV7-2 with TRBJ1-1; D remains ambiguous. The germline V and J ends were trimmed by 3 bases and 3 bases, with 11 bases remaining between them. The CDR3 contains 14 residues. Per germline, CDR1 SGHTA and CDR2 FQGNSA. The CDR3 protein is CASSFREGDTEAFF. In nucleotides, the CDR3 is TGTGCCAGCAGCTTTAGGGAGGGCGACACTGAAGCTTTCTTT.